Following are 17 T cell receptor beta chains from one sample sequenced in a study of blood T cell repertoires in COVID-19. TCRdb's table, derived via immunoSEQ multiplex PCR, lists solely in-frame clones and lacks some. The sample has 200,000 to 250,000 clones, around 80% seen once; the top ten hold 15%. The sequenced material came from PBMCs or T cells enriched from blood (not recorded which). The source of these receptors is a middle-aged man who had recovered from COVID-19.

This clone was recorded a few times. Other DNA sequences in this sample translate to the same CDR3. The chain has TRBV18 and TRBJ2-5; 8 bases map to TRBD1. V lost 3 bases, J lost 3 bases, and 0 bases stayed unmatched. Germline-derived CDR1 and CDR2 are KGHSH and LQKENI. This CDR3 comprises 13 residues. The CDR3 DNA reads TGTGCCAGCTCACCGGACAGGGAAGAGACCCAGTACTTC. Its translation is CASSPDREETQYF.

This clone was found once. The rearrangement links TRBV23-1 to TRBJ1-5; tentatively, D is TRBD1 (6 bases). TRBV23-1 is known as an ORF, though its function is uncertain. V was trimmed by 3 bases and J by 3 bases, leaving 18 bases between them. The CDR3 totals 17 residues. Here the CDR3 DNA reads TGCGCCAGCAGTCATCACCACCTTACAGGGATCAATCAGCCCCAGCATTTT. Translation gives CASSHHHLTGINQPQHF.

This chain links TRBV7-8 with TRBJ2-7; 9 bases fit TRBD2. The CDR3 covers 15 residues. Germline values: CDR1 SGHVS, CDR2 FQNEAQ. Trimming at V came to 5 bases and at J to 5 bases, leaving 10 bases not matched to a gene. For the CDR3, the DNA is TGTGCCAGCAGCCCAATTAGCGGGGGTACTAACGAGCAGTACTTC. Its translation is CASSPISGGTNEQYF.

This clone appeared once. The chain has TRBV7-8 and TRBJ1-3; 7 bases map to TRBD1. Germline V CDR1 and CDR2: SGHVS, FQNEAQ. J gave up 4 bases and V 2 bases, and 2 bases lay outside the gene matches. The length of the CDR3 is 14 residues. This CDR3 is CASSLPGQGNTIYF. The CDR3 DNA reads TGTGCCAGCAGCTTACCGGGACAGGGAAACACCATATATTTT. Full variable domain (rest looked up from reference TRBV7-8 and TRBJ1-3): GAGVSQSPRYKVAKRGQDVALRCDPISGHVSLFWYQQALGQGPEFLTYFQNEAQLDKSGLPSDRFFAERPEGSVSTLKIQRTQQEDSAVYLCASSLPGQGNTIYFGEGSWLTVV.

V usage is TRBV12-3 or TRBV12-4 and J usage is TRBJ2-1; the D gene is possibly TRBD1 (5 bases). V shed 1 base and J shed 7 bases, with 8 bases lying between them. CDR3 length: 13 residues. The CDR3 reads CASSLVGDNEQFF. The DNA of the CDR3 is TGTGCCAGCAGTTTAGTAGGGGATAATGAGCAGTTCTTC.

The chain couples TRBV2 to TRBJ1-1; 10 positions agree with TRBD1. This CDR3 is built from 12 residues. The V segment lost 10 bases and the J segment 11 bases; nucleotides outside the gene matches: 10. Germline loops: CDR1 SNHLY, CDR2 FYNNEI. The CDR3 DNA is TGTGCCATCTTACGGGACAGGGGTAGGGCTTTCTTT. Amino acids: CAILRDRGRAFF.

The chain combines TRBV19 with TRBJ2-2; possibly TRBD2 for D (5 bases). The germline V and J ends were trimmed by 4 bases and 0 bases, with 9 bases remaining between them. The CDR3 has 15 amino acids. The germline gives CDR1 LNHDA, CDR2 SQIVND (reference sequence). DNA of the CDR3: TGTGCCAGTAGTAGACCGGGAACGAACACCGGGGAGCTGTTTTTT. Amino acid sequence: CASSRPGTNTGELFF.

The chain employs TRBV5-4 and TRBJ1-2; 7 positions match TRBD1. The CDR3 spans 13 residues. The V gene's germline CDR1 is SGHNT and CDR2 YYREEE (reference sequence). V was pared by 4 bases and J by 3 bases, with 3 bases of the junction left unmatched. CDR3 sequence reads: CASSGGTDYGYTF. CDR3 DNA: TGTGCCAGCAGCGGCGGGACAGACTATGGCTACACCTTC.

This clone has just a few counts. J is TRBJ2-7 and V is TRBV2, with 7 nucleotides matching TRBD2. Germline V lookup: CDR1 SNHLY, CDR2 FYNNEI. The CDR3 is made up of 12 amino acids. The V and J ends lost 6 bases and 4 bases, in that order; junction bases with no gene match: 3. The CDR3 sequence: CASSAGLYEQYF. CDR3 bases: TGTGCCAGCAGCGCGGGACTATACGAGCAGTACTTC.

This chain links TRBV4-1 with TRBJ2-3, with 8 bases lining up with TRBD2. Germline loops: CDR1 MGHRA, CDR2 YSYEKL. CDR3 length: 14 residues. V was pared by 1 base and J by 3 bases, with 0 bases of the junction left unmatched. CDR3 sequence (DNA): TGCGCCAGCAGCCAAGGACTAGCGACAGATACGCAGTATTTT. Protein: CASSQGLATDTQYF.

The chain has TRBV15 and TRBJ1-2, with D maybe TRBD1 (6 bases). V was pared by 2 bases and J by 8 bases, with 15 bases between. Germline lookup yields CDR1 LNHNV and CDR2 YYDKDF (reference sequence). CDR3 size: 14 residues. The CDR3 region has the DNA TGTGCCACCAGCAGATCCGGGGCAGGGGACGGCTACACCTTC. Its translation is CATSRSGAGDGYTF.

The chain employs TRBV2 and TRBJ1-2; D is perhaps TRBD1 (6 bases). CDR3 length: 13 amino acids. With 6 bases removed from V and 8 bases from J, the gap between germline ends came to 16 bases. Germline CDR1 SNHLY, CDR2 FYNNEI. The CDR3 sequence: CASSSDRIGGYTF. The CDR3, as DNA: TGTGCCAGCAGCTCCGACAGGATTGGAGGCTACACCTTC.

The gene calls are TRBV11-3 and TRBJ2-1; TRBD2 agrees at 8 bases. The CDR3 is 18 amino acids. The germline V gene has CDR1 SGHNT and CDR2 YENEEA. Trimming at V came to 0 bases and at J to 5 bases, leaving 12 bases not matched to a gene. CDR3 sequence: CASSLDPGGTLGNNEQFF. In DNA form, the CDR3 reads TGTGCCAGCAGCTTAGATCCGGGGGGGACACTTGGGAACAATGAGCAGTTCTTC.

This clone was seen only once. The rearrangement links TRBV25-1 to TRBJ1-1, with TRBD1 matching over 7 bases. The germline CDR1 and CDR2 sequences are MGHDK and SYGVNS. The CDR3 totals 16 residues. J was trimmed by 1 base and V by 4 bases; bases with no gene match: 9. CDR3: CASSARQGKSNTEAFF. In DNA, the CDR3 is TGTGCCAGCAGTGCCCGACAGGGCAAATCGAACACTGAAGCTTTCTTT.

This clone was observed a single time. The chain employs TRBV7-2 and TRBJ2-7; 8 bases agree with TRBD1. J gave up 1 base and V 4 bases, and 6 bases lay outside the gene matches. The CDR3 runs to 15 residues. Germline values: CDR1 SGHTA, CDR2 FQGNSA. The CDR3 nucleotides read TGTGCCAGCAGCTCGTCGAGGACAGGGTCCTACGAGCAGTACTTC. Residues: CASSSSRTGSYEQYF.

The chain couples TRBV2 to TRBJ2-3; TRBD1 might be the D (6 bases). The CDR3 is 15 residues long. Trimming took 6 bases from V and 2 from J, leaving 15 bases between them. The germline V gene encodes CDR1 SNHLY and CDR2 FYNNEI. In DNA form, the CDR3 reads TGTGCCAGCAGGGGTTGGCCAGGGGCCACAGATACGCAGTATTTT. Encoded protein: CASRGWPGATDTQYF.

V gene TRBV7-9 combines with J gene TRBJ1-6, with 8 bases matching TRBD1. This CDR3 is 16 amino acids long. CDR1 and CDR2 from the germline V gene are SEHNR and FQNEAQ (reference sequence). Trimming removed 5 bases from V and 3 bases from J; junction bases left unmatched: 6. The CDR3 sequence is CASSPGTGDYNSPLHF. CDR3 DNA: TGTGCCAGCAGCCCAGGGACAGGAGACTATAATTCACCCCTCCACTTT.